These T cell receptor beta chains were read from a single sample in a study. One entry per CDR3 protein, called by TCRdb with MiXCR from the RT-PCR reads. This table has hundreds of thousands of distinct CDR3 sequences, over 12% appearing once. The sample was memory CD4+ T cells from blood. The receptors originated from a female donor in good health, serving as a healthy control. Both conserved end residues are part of each CDR3. Each record gives: V gene, J gene, D gene, clone size, CDR3 DNA, CDR3 protein. A D gene is named only where the DNA matches it firmly. Clone size is stated in some rows and not others, as once, few, many or a class when expanded.

v_call: TRBV5-1; j_call: TRBJ1-1; d_call: .; clone_size: many; cdr3_nt: TGCGCCAGCAGCTTGGCGACAGGCGGCGGGACTGAAGCTTTCTTT; cdr3_aa: CASSLATGGGTEAFF
v_call: TRBV12-3/TRBV12-4; j_call: TRBJ1-4; d_call: .; clone_size: .; cdr3_nt: TGTGCCAGCAGTTTAAGTGGAGGCGAGGAAAAACTGTTTTTT; cdr3_aa: CASSLSGGEEKLFF
v_call: TRBV7-8; j_call: TRBJ2-7; d_call: TRBD1; clone_size: few; cdr3_nt: TGTGCCAGCAGCCCTGGGCAGGGGGATAAGTACGAGCAGTACTTC; cdr3_aa: CASSPGQGDKYEQYF
v_call: TRBV21-1; j_call: TRBJ1-5; d_call: .; clone_size: .; cdr3_nt: TGTGCCAGCAGCATCCGGGACCGGACTTATTTT; cdr3_aa: CASSIRDRTYF
v_call: TRBV5-1; j_call: TRBJ2-7; d_call: .; clone_size: .; cdr3_nt: TGCGCCAGCAGAACTAACGGCCGCTCGTCGGAGCAGTACTTC; cdr3_aa: CASRTNGRSSEQYF
v_call: TRBV7-2; j_call: TRBJ2-1; d_call: .; clone_size: few; cdr3_nt: TGTGCCAGCAGCTTAGCGGGAGTGAACTACAATGAGCAGTTCTTC; cdr3_aa: CASSLAGVNYNEQFF
v_call: TRBV29-1; j_call: TRBJ2-2; d_call: .; clone_size: many; cdr3_nt: TGCAGCGTGGAGGGGACAGCGAACACCGGGGAGCTGTTTTTT; cdr3_aa: CSVEGTANTGELFF
v_call: TRBV6-2/TRBV6-3; j_call: TRBJ1-1; d_call: .; clone_size: .; cdr3_nt: TGTGCCAGCAGTTATTTGAGGGCGGACTCACGGGGAGCAGCTTTCTTT; cdr3_aa: CASSYLRADSRGAAFF
v_call: TRBV5-6; j_call: TRBJ2-3; d_call: TRBD1; clone_size: .; cdr3_nt: TGTGCCAGCAGCCGTTGGGACAGGGGGCATACAGATACGCAGTATTTT; cdr3_aa: CASSRWDRGHTDTQYF
v_call: TRBV5-5; j_call: TRBJ2-7; d_call: .; clone_size: many; cdr3_nt: TGTGCCAGCACCGACCGTACGGGGAACTACGAGCAGTACTTC; cdr3_aa: CASTDRTGNYEQYF
v_call: TRBV5-1; j_call: TRBJ2-1; d_call: .; clone_size: .; cdr3_nt: TGCGCCAGCTCCCGGGAAAGTTCGGACTACAATGAGCAGTTCTTC; cdr3_aa: CASSRESSDYNEQFF
v_call: TRBV6-5; j_call: TRBJ2-7; d_call: .; clone_size: many; cdr3_nt: TGTGCCAGCAGTTACGGACGGGATACCTACGAGCAGTACTTC; cdr3_aa: CASSYGRDTYEQYF
v_call: TRBV20-1; j_call: TRBJ2-1; d_call: .; clone_size: few; cdr3_nt: TGCAGTGCAGAACTAGTTTATGAGCAGTTCTTC; cdr3_aa: CSAELVYEQFF
v_call: TRBV20-1; j_call: TRBJ2-1; d_call: .; clone_size: many; cdr3_nt: TGCAGTGCTAGTAGTGGTTTTAAGGACAATGAGCAGTTCTTC; cdr3_aa: CSASSGFKDNEQFF
v_call: TRBV5-6; j_call: TRBJ2-1; d_call: .; clone_size: many; cdr3_nt: TGTGCCAGCAGCTTAGGGTGGCGTGTCGAGCAGTTCTTC; cdr3_aa: CASSLGWRVEQFF
v_call: TRBV29-1; j_call: TRBJ1-6; d_call: TRBD1; clone_size: .; cdr3_nt: TGCAGCGTCTTGACAGGGGGGAATTCACCCCTCCACTTT; cdr3_aa: CSVLTGGNSPLHF
v_call: TRBV12-3/TRBV12-4; j_call: TRBJ2-1; d_call: .; clone_size: many; cdr3_nt: TGTGCCAGCAGTTGGTACAATGAGCAGTTCTTC; cdr3_aa: CASSWYNEQFF
v_call: TRBV18; j_call: TRBJ2-1; d_call: TRBD2; clone_size: .; cdr3_nt: TGTGCCAGCTCACCACCGGGACTAGCGGGTGACAATGAGCAGTTCTTC; cdr3_aa: CASSPPGLAGDNEQFF
v_call: TRBV20-1; j_call: TRBJ1-3; d_call: .; clone_size: .; cdr3_nt: TGCAGTGCCTCGGACCCCTTCTCTGGAAACACCATATATTTT; cdr3_aa: CSASDPFSGNTIYF
v_call: TRBV5-1; j_call: TRBJ2-6; d_call: TRBD1; clone_size: many; cdr3_nt: TGCGCCAGCAGCTTGGGCGGGACAGGGTTTGGGGCCAACGTCCTGACTTTC; cdr3_aa: CASSLGGTGFGANVLTF
v_call: TRBV5-1; j_call: TRBJ1-1; d_call: TRBD1; clone_size: many; cdr3_nt: TGCGCCAGCAAAGGACAGGTTGAAGCTTTCTTT; cdr3_aa: CASKGQVEAFF
v_call: TRBV5-8; j_call: TRBJ2-1; d_call: .; clone_size: .; cdr3_nt: TGTGCCACTGGAGTTTCTGGGATCTACAATGAGCAGTTCTTC; cdr3_aa: CATGVSGIYNEQFF
v_call: TRBV6-1; j_call: TRBJ2-3; d_call: .; clone_size: many; cdr3_nt: TGTGCCAGCGGGATTAGCCCTAATCCCACAGATACGCAGTATTTT; cdr3_aa: CASGISPNPTDTQYF
v_call: TRBV6-5; j_call: TRBJ1-4; d_call: .; clone_size: .; cdr3_nt: TGTGCCAGCAGTTACGTCGGGGGACGGGCTAATGAAAAACTGTTTTTT; cdr3_aa: CASSYVGGRANEKLFF
v_call: TRBV6-2/TRBV6-3; j_call: TRBJ2-5; d_call: TRBD2; clone_size: many; cdr3_nt: TGTGCCAGCAGTTACGGGACTAGCGGCCAAGAGACCCAGTACTTC; cdr3_aa: CASSYGTSGQETQYF
v_call: TRBV4-3; j_call: TRBJ1-2; d_call: .; clone_size: many; cdr3_nt: TGCGCCAGCAGCCAAGATTCGCCAAAGAACTATGGCTACACCTTC; cdr3_aa: CASSQDSPKNYGYTF
v_call: TRBV7-8; j_call: TRBJ2-7; d_call: .; clone_size: many; cdr3_nt: TGTGCCAGCAGCGCCCTAGCGTCAGACTACGAGCAGTACTTC; cdr3_aa: CASSALASDYEQYF
v_call: TRBV5-5; j_call: TRBJ2-1; d_call: TRBD2; clone_size: .; cdr3_nt: TGTGCTAGCGGGTATATTTACAATGAGCAGTTCTTC; cdr3_aa: CASGYIYNEQFF
v_call: TRBV20-1; j_call: TRBJ2-7; d_call: .; clone_size: few; cdr3_nt: TGCAGTGCTACCCCGACTGGATCCTACGAGCAGTACTTC; cdr3_aa: CSATPTGSYEQYF
v_call: TRBV19; j_call: TRBJ2-1; d_call: .; clone_size: .; cdr3_nt: TGTGCCAGTAGTATCCCCAATCTGTCGGGCAATGAGCAGTTCTTC; cdr3_aa: CASSIPNLSGNEQFF
v_call: TRBV5-1; j_call: TRBJ2-3; d_call: .; clone_size: few; cdr3_nt: TGCGCCAGCAGCCGGGAGACGCGAGATACGCAGTATTTT; cdr3_aa: CASSRETRDTQYF
v_call: TRBV7-2; j_call: TRBJ1-1; d_call: .; clone_size: many; cdr3_nt: TGTGCCAGCAGCCAATACAGGGCCGGTACTGAAGCTTTCTTT; cdr3_aa: CASSQYRAGTEAFF
v_call: TRBV12-3/TRBV12-4; j_call: TRBJ1-2; d_call: .; clone_size: many; cdr3_nt: TGTGCCAGCAGTTTAGCGAACCGTCGGGGTTTCGACTATGGCTACACCTTC; cdr3_aa: CASSLANRRGFDYGYTF
v_call: TRBV7-3; j_call: TRBJ2-1; d_call: .; clone_size: few; cdr3_nt: TGTGCCAGCAGCTTAAGTTCCGGGTTCTCCTACAATGAGCAGTTCTTC; cdr3_aa: CASSLSSGFSYNEQFF
v_call: TRBV10-3; j_call: TRBJ2-1; d_call: .; clone_size: few; cdr3_nt: TGTGCCATCAGTGTAACAGCGGATGAGCAGTTCTTC; cdr3_aa: CAISVTADEQFF
v_call: TRBV5-4; j_call: TRBJ2-3; d_call: TRBD2; clone_size: few; cdr3_nt: TGTGCCAGCAGGGACGGACTAGCGGGAGTGGATACGCAGTATTTT; cdr3_aa: CASRDGLAGVDTQYF